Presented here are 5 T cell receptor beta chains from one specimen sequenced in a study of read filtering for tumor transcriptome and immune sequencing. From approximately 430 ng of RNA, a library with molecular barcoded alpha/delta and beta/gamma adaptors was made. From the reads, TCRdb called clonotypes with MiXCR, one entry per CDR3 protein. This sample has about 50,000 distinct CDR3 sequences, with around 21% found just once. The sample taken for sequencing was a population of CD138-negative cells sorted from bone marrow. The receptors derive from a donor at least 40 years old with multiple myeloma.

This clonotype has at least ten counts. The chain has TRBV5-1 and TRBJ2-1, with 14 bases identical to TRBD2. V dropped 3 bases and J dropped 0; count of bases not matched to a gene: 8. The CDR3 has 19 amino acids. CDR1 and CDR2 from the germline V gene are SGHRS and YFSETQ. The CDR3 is CASSWTSGRWQSSYNEQFF. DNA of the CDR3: TGCGCCAGCAGCTGGACTAGCGGGAGGTGGCAGAGCTCCTACAATGAGCAGTTCTTC.

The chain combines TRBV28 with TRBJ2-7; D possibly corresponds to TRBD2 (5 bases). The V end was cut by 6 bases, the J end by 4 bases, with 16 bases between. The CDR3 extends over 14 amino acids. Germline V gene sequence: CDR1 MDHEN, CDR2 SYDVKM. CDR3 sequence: CASRELELPYEQYF. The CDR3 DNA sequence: TGTGCCAGCAGAGAACTAGAATTACCGTACGAGCAGTACTTC.

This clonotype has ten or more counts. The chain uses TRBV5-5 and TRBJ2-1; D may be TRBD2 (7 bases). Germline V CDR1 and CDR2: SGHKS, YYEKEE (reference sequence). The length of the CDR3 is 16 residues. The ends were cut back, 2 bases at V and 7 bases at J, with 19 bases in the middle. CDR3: CASSFVRGRAENEQFF. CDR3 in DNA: TGTGCCAGCAGCTTCGTAAGGGGGAGGGCCGAAAATGAGCAGTTCTTC.

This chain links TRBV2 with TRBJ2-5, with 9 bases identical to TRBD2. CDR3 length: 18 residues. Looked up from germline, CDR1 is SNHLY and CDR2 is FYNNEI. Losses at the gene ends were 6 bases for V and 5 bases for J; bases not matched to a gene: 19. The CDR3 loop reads CASRSRLFASGTSETQYF. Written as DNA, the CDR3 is TGTGCCAGCAGGTCGCGTCTTTTTGCTAGCGGGACCTCGGAGACCCAGTACTTC. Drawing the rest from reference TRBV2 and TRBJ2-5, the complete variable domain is EPEVTQTPSHQVTQMGQEVILRCVPISNHLYFYWYRQILGQKVEFLVSFYNNEISEKSEIFDDQFSVERPDGSNFTLKIRSTKLEDSAMYFCASRSRLFASGTSETQYFGPGTRLLVL.

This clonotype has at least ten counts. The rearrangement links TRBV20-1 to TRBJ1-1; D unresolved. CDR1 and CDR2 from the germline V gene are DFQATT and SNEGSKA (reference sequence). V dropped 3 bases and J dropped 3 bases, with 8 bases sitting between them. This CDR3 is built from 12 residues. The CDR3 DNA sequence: TGCAGTGCTAGTCGGGAGGACACTGAAGCTTTCTTT. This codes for CSASREDTEAFF.